These 27 T cell receptor beta chains came from one sample sequenced in a study of shared clonotypes between healthy human individuals. Positively selected for CCR7, the CD45RO-negative cells used as naive CD8 cells excluded terminally differentiated effector memory CD45RA+ cells. The repertoire was sequenced with immunoSEQ multiplex PCR; TCRdb's copy has only in-frame clones and lacks some. The table shows over 2,000,000 clones, with around 93% occurring only once. The sequenced sample was naive CD8+ T cells from PBMCs. All receptors derive from a man between 18 and 29 years old in good health. Some clones in this sample may be carry-over from other donors' samples.

The chain combines TRBV7-9 with TRBJ2-1, with a weak D call TRBD2 (6 bases). Germline lookup yields CDR1 SEHNR and CDR2 FQNEAQ (reference sequence). The CDR3 loop spans 16 amino acids. With 6 bases removed from V and 8 bases from J, the gap between germline ends came to 23 bases. CDR3 bases: TGTGCCAGCAGGACCCCTGGCGGGGCGCGAAAGGATGAGCAGTTCTTC. This sequence encodes CASRTPGGARKDEQFF.

On this clone: This specimen includes other DNA sequences encoding the same CDR3. This rearrangement joins TRBV4-1 to TRBJ1-1; D not certain. V was cut by 1 base and J by 4 bases, with 4 bases left in between. In germline, CDR1 is MGHRA, CDR2 YSYEKL. The CDR3 consists of 12 residues. Here the CDR3 DNA reads TGCGCCAGCAGCCAAGTGGGCACTGAAGCTTTCTTT. Its protein product is CASSQVGTEAFF.

The chain combines TRBV6-5 with TRBJ1-4, with 8 nucleotides matching TRBD1. The CDR3 loop spans 13 amino acids. V trimming: 6 bases; J trimming: 8 bases; junction bases outside the gene matches: 5. Germline V gene sequence: CDR1 MNHEY, CDR2 SVGAGI. The CDR3 nucleotides read TGTGCCAGCAGCGTCAGGGGGCGCGAAAAACTGTTTTTT. Translated: CASSVRGREKLFF.

This chain connects TRBV7-9 to TRBJ2-5, with a possible D match to TRBD2 (5 bases). V was pared by 2 bases and J by 5 bases, with 12 bases between. Germline loops: CDR1 SEHNR, CDR2 FQNEAQ (reference sequence). The CDR3 is 14 residues long. For the CDR3, the DNA is TGTGCCAGCAGCTTATTTCCGGTAGCGGAGACCCAGTACTTC. Translating it yields CASSLFPVAETQYF. Using reference TRBV7-9 and TRBJ2-5 for the parts outside the CDR3, the full variable domain is DTGVSQNPRHKITKRGQNVTFRCDPISEHNRLYWYRQTLGQGPEFLTYFQNEAQLEKSRLLSDRFSAERPKGSFSTLEIQRTEQGDSAMYLCASSLFPVAETQYFGPGTRLLVL.

J is TRBJ2-7 and V is TRBV5-5; 9 bases agree with TRBD1. The junction had 3 bases not matched to a gene; V was cut back by 2 bases and J by 3 bases. The CDR3 covers 14 residues. Per the germline V gene, CDR1 is SGHKS and CDR2 is YYEKEE (reference sequence). The CDR3 coding sequence is TGTGCCAGCAGCTTTAGACAGGGGGGCTACGAGCAGTACTTC. This sequence encodes CASSFRQGGYEQYF.

This sequence joins TRBV6-1 and TRBJ1-2, with 9 bases aligning to TRBD1. The V gene's germline CDR1 is MNHNS and CDR2 SASEGT. V lost 3 bases, J lost 9 bases, and 8 bases stayed unmatched. The CDR3 contains 14 residues. The CDR3 DNA reads TGTGCCAGCAGTGACGGGACAGGGAGCTCACGCTACACCTTC. Its protein is CASSDGTGSSRYTF.

This clone showed up just once. The chain combines TRBV19 with TRBJ1-5, with 7 nucleotides matching TRBD1. V was clipped by 7 bases and J by 9 bases; unmatched bases: 6. Germline V lookup: CDR1 LNHDA, CDR2 SQIVND (reference sequence). This CDR3 has 12 residues. CDR3 amino acids: CASTSGGPPQHF. CDR3 in DNA: TGTGCCAGTACATCAGGGGGGCCGCCCCAGCATTTT.

As regards this clone: Other DNA sequences in this specimen translate into the identical CDR3. This rearrangement joins TRBV9 to TRBJ1-1; TRBD1 is a possible D gene (6 bases). The CDR3 covers 14 residues. CDR1 is SGDLS and CDR2 is YYNGEE in the germline V gene. V gave up 4 bases and J gave up 2 bases, with 12 bases separating them. The CDR3 DNA follows: TGTGCCAGCAGCACAGGAGGGGGAAACACTGAAGCTTTCTTT. It yields the protein CASSTGGGNTEAFF.

The CDR3 here is CASSLGPGDTEAFF. CDR3 nucleotide sequence: TGTGCCAGCAGCTTGGGGCCTGGGGACACTGAAGCTTTCTTT. The J gene is TRBJ1-1, the V gene TRBV5-4; D is unclear. Trimming took off 0 bases at V and 3 bases at J, with 9 bases between the two ends. The germline gives CDR1 SGHNT, CDR2 YYREEE (reference sequence). CDR3 length: 14 amino acids.

The rearrangement links TRBV4-3 to TRBJ2-3; D perhaps matches TRBD1 (6 bases). This CDR3 contains 13 residues. Germline lookup yields CDR1 LGHNA and CDR2 YSLEER. V was pared by 0 bases and J by 12 bases, with 13 bases between. Here the CDR3 DNA reads TGCGCCAGCAGCCAAGATCGCAGGGGCCTTCAGTATTTT. Translating it yields CASSQDRRGLQYF.

The chain recombines TRBV6-5 with TRBJ2-1; no reliable D call. The CDR3 spans 13 residues. With 5 bases removed from V and 4 bases from J, the gap between germline ends came to 9 bases. Germline V gene sequence: CDR1 MNHEY, CDR2 SVGAGI. CDR3 loop: CASSDGFYNEQFF. CDR3 nucleotides: TGTGCCAGCAGTGACGGGTTTTACAATGAGCAGTTCTTC.

This clone was counted a single time. The chain carries TRBV9 and TRBJ2-7; D uncertain. This CDR3 has 15 amino acids. The V end was cut by 7 bases, the J end by 1 base, with 18 bases between. From germline, CDR1 is SGDLS and CDR2 YYNGEE. CDR3 sequence reads: CASGPTGFPSYEQYF. CDR3 bases: TGTGCCAGCGGCCCGACTGGATTTCCTTCCTACGAGCAGTACTTC.

V and J are TRBV28 and TRBJ1-5, with TRBD1 identical over 7 bases. CDR3 size: 14 residues. V was clipped by 10 bases and J by 1 base; unmatched bases: 7. CDR1 and CDR2 (germline): MDHEN, SYDVKM. CDR3 sequence reads: CATRGGRSNQPQHF. DNA of the CDR3: TGTGCCACCAGGGGGGGACGAAGCAATCAGCCCCAGCATTTT.

The chain combines TRBV6-5 with TRBJ1-2; a weak D match, TRBD1 (5 bases). Germline CDR1 MNHEY, CDR2 SVGAGI. V was shortened by 4 bases and J by 1 base, with 7 bases between the two germline ends. This CDR3 is 13 amino acids long. The CDR3 loop reads CASSWQGNYGYTF. The CDR3 coding sequence is TGTGCCAGCAGTTGGCAGGGTAACTATGGCTACACCTTC.

The chain recombines TRBV28 with TRBJ2-7; D perhaps matches TRBD1 (6 bases). The CDR3 loop spans 17 amino acids. V dropped 2 bases and J dropped 3 bases, with 20 bases sitting between them. CDR1 is MDHEN and CDR2 is SYDVKM in the germline V gene. The CDR3 DNA follows: TGTGCCAGCAGTTTAGATCCAGTTGGGGACAAGAACTACGAGCAGTACTTC. Protein: CASSLDPVGDKNYEQYF.

The V gene is TRBV4-1, the J gene TRBJ1-2; the match to TRBD1 covers 10 bases. The CDR3 has 14 residues. Germline loops: CDR1 MGHRA, CDR2 YSYEKL. Trimming cost V 5 bases and J 3 bases; bases outside gene matches: 3. CDR3 sequence (DNA): TGCGCCAGCAGCTTAGACAGGGGGCACTATGGCTACACCTTC. Translating it yields CASSLDRGHYGYTF.

J is TRBJ1-2 and V is TRBV28, with D unresolved. This CDR3 has 13 amino acids. Germline assignment: CDR1 MDHEN and CDR2 SYDVKM. The V gene lost 2 bases and the J gene lost 4 bases, with 8 bases spanning the gap. Here the CDR3 reads CASSLEFSYGYTF. In DNA, the CDR3 is TGTGCCAGCAGTTTAGAGTTTAGCTATGGCTACACCTTC.

The rearrangement uses TRBV4-1 and TRBJ2-7, with 9 positions matching TRBD2. Germline V CDR1 and CDR2: MGHRA, YSYEKL. The CDR3 runs to 17 residues. V shed 1 base and J 3 bases; nucleotides not matched to a gene: 10. CDR3 sequence: CASSQVTTSGISYEQYF. DNA for the CDR3: TGCGCCAGCAGCCAAGTTACGACTAGCGGTATAAGCTACGAGCAGTACTTC.

The chain is built from TRBV6-1 and TRBJ1-4; the D is unclear. Germline loops: CDR1 MNHNS, CDR2 SASEGT. The length of the CDR3 is 13 residues. V was cut by 3 bases and J by 8 bases, with 10 bases left in between. The DNA of the CDR3 is TGTGCCAGCAGTGAGTGGGAAGGGGAAAAACTGTTTTTT. Translating it yields CASSEWEGEKLFF.

The CDR3 DNA sequence: TGTGCCAGCAGCTCCGACCTAGCGGGAGCCGACACCGGGGAGCTGTTTTTT. The encoded protein is CASSSDLAGADTGELFF. This sequence joins TRBV13 and TRBJ2-2; 10 bases align to TRBD2. The CDR3 is 17 amino acids. CDR1 PRHDT and CDR2 FYEKMQ come from the germline V gene (reference sequence). Unmatched junction bases numbered 8, after V lost 4 bases and J lost 3 bases.

This chain joins TRBV14 and TRBJ1-5; no definite D call. This CDR3 has 13 residues. CDR1 is SGHDN, CDR2 FVKESK, per germline. The V end was cut by 0 bases, the J end by 6 bases, with 6 bases between. In nucleotides, the CDR3 is TGTGCCAGCAGCCAAGATATTACTCAGCCCCAGCATTTT. Protein sequence: CASSQDITQPQHF.

The chain combines TRBV27 with TRBJ2-5; unclear D gene. This CDR3 has 15 residues. Germline CDR1 MNHEY, CDR2 SMNVEV (reference sequence). The V end lost 5 bases, the J end lost 5 bases, and 18 bases lay between the germline ends. DNA for the CDR3: TGTGCCAGCAGTCCCTTACCGAGTCGGTGGGAGACCCAGTACTTC. Amino acids: CASSPLPSRWETQYF.

The V gene is TRBV19, the J gene TRBJ1-1; TRBD1 is a possible D gene (5 bases). This CDR3 comprises 14 residues. V shed 6 bases and J shed 4 bases, with 15 bases lying between them. Germline V CDR1 and CDR2: LNHDA, SQIVND (reference sequence). The CDR3 sequence is CASSPRAATTEAFF. CDR3 coding DNA: TGTGCCAGTAGCCCCAGGGCCGCGACCACTGAAGCTTTCTTT. Full variable domain (outside the CDR3, taken from reference TRBV19 and TRBJ1-1): DGGITQSPKYLFRKEGQNVTLSCEQNLNHDAMYWYRQDPGQGLRLIYYSQIVNDFQKGDIAEGYSVSREKKESFPLTVTSAQKNPTAFYLCASSPRAATTEAFFGQGTRLTVV.

The V and J genes are TRBV27 and TRBJ1-5; possible D gene TRBD1, 5 bases. The CDR3 spans 16 residues. V was cut by 1 base and J by 1 base, with 11 bases left in between. Germline CDR1 MNHEY, CDR2 SMNVEV (reference sequence). The CDR3 DNA sequence: TGTGCCAGCAGTTTATGGGGGGTAGGAAGCAATCAGCCCCAGCATTTT. This sequence encodes CASSLWGVGSNQPQHF.

This clone was picked up one time. This chain joins TRBV28 and TRBJ2-1, with D unresolved. Trimming stripped 4 bases from V and 4 bases from J, with 17 bases between. CDR1 and CDR2 (germline): MDHEN, SYDVKM. The CDR3 extends over 16 amino acids. CDR3 sequence reads: CASSSPSEAIYNEQFF. Written as DNA, the CDR3 is TGTGCCAGCAGTTCTCCCAGCGAAGCCATATACAATGAGCAGTTCTTC.

This chain links TRBV6-5 with TRBJ2-7; D possibly corresponds to TRBD2 (5 bases). Trimming took 5 bases from V and 3 from J, leaving 17 bases between them. Germline V gene sequence: CDR1 MNHEY, CDR2 SVGAGI. The CDR3 is 15 residues long. The CDR3 sequence is CASSPEVAGGYEQYF. The CDR3 DNA reads TGTGCCAGCAGTCCCGAGGTGGCGGGTGGCTACGAGCAGTACTTC.

This CDR3 is CASSQDYGEIDGYTF. Written as DNA, the CDR3 is TGCGCCAGCAGCCAAGATTATGGGGAGATTGATGGCTACACCTTC. The V and J genes are TRBV4-3 and TRBJ1-2; D remains unclear. The CDR3 spans 15 residues. CDR1 is LGHNA, CDR2 YSLEER, per germline. Trimming left V 0 bases short and J 6 bases short, with 14 bases between.